Sequencing of this TCR beta chain was carried out in a study of blood T cell repertoires in COVID-19. V lost 3 bases and J lost 1, with 12 bases in between. Germline lookup yields CDR1 LNHDA and CDR2 SQIVND (reference sequence). This CDR3 has 15 residues. Generated by immunoSEQ multiplex PCR, the TCRdb table keeps only in-frame clones and is missing some. The sample consists of 150,000 to 200,000 clones, around 93% of them appearing once. The source of this sequence is a woman in her forties or fifties with acute or convalescent COVID-19. V and J are TRBV19 and TRBJ1-1, with D perhaps matching TRBD1 (6 bases). The sequencing sample was made of peripheral blood. The DNA for the CDR3 is TGTGCCAGTAGTATCCAGGGGAATGGGAACACTGAAGCTTTCTTT. Translated: CASSIQGNGNTEAFF.